The table lists the clone carrying this TCR beta chain with a few counts. TCRbeta library construction was performed incorporating unique molecular identifiers. One entry per CDR3 protein, called by TCRdb with MiXCR from the PCR reads. Seen here are around 380,000 distinct CDR3 sequences, about a tenth observed once, and the top ten hold roughly 5%. The data stem from a study of T-cell reconstitution after alpha-beta-depleted transplantation in children. Between the trimmed V and J ends, which lost 1 base and 4 bases, there was a span of 13 bases. The V gene's germline CDR1 is SQVTM and CDR2 ANQGSEA. The CDR3 spans 14 residues.

This TCR was sampled from a human donor who donated a stem cell graft to a child with acute myeloid leukemia. Sample: PBMCs from the stem cell graft donor, taken from the stem cell graft. This chain connects TRBV29-1 to TRBJ1-1; a possible D gene is TRBD1 (5 bases). CDR3 nucleotides: TGCAGCGTTGAAGCGGGGGGGAGAGGCACTGAAGCTTTCTTT. This codes for CSVEAGGRGTEAFF. Looking up the rest from reference TRBV29-1 and TRBJ1-1 gives the full variable domain: SAVISQKPSRDICQRGTSLTIQCQVDSQVTMMFWYRQQPGQSLTLIATANQGSEATYESGFVIDKFPISRPNLTFSTLTVSNMSPEDSSIYLCSVEAGGRGTEAFFGQGTRLTVV.